A single sample gave rise to the 27 T cell receptor beta chains below, sequenced in a study of cytomegalovirus exposure and HLA in healthy donors. Primers included in the PCR were 60 Vbeta and 13 Jbeta primers. The protocol was immunoSEQ multiplex PCR, while the TCRdb copy is restricted to in-frame clones and leaves out a portion. The sample has about 250,000 clones; roughly 70% are singletons. The source material was PBMCs. The receptors derive from a female donor in good health and CMV-seronegative.

CDR3 bases: TGTGCCAGCAGCGATTGGGACATTAAGAACACTGAAGCTTTCTTT. This encodes CASSDWDIKNTEAFF. The rearrangement links TRBV6-5 to TRBJ1-1; tentative D call: TRBD1 (6 bases). Looked up from germline, CDR1 is MNHEY and CDR2 is SVGAGI. V lost 6 bases, J lost 1 base, and 15 bases lay in between. The CDR3 is 15 residues long.

This sequence joins TRBV5-4 and TRBJ2-7; perhaps TRBD2 as D (6 bases). The V and J ends lost 1 base and 0 bases respectively, with 8 bases between them. Germline V lookup: CDR1 SGHNT, CDR2 YYREEE (reference sequence). CDR3 size: 14 residues. This chain's CDR3 is CASSLTGDSYEQYF. The CDR3 coding sequence is TGTGCCAGCAGCTTGACGGGGGACTCCTACGAGCAGTACTTC.

This chain links TRBV6-1 with TRBJ1-1; a possible D gene is TRBD1 (5 bases). Germline CDR1 MNHNS, CDR2 SASEGT. The CDR3 spans 15 residues. Between the trimmed V and J ends, which lost 8 bases and 5 bases, there was a span of 21 bases. The CDR3 DNA follows: TGTGCCAGCGGTGGGGGGGTGGAGGGAGGGACTGAAGCTTTCTTT. It translates to CASGGGVEGGTEAFF.

This chain uses TRBV18 with TRBJ2-7; the D gene is possibly TRBD1 (5 bases). CDR3 length equals 15 residues. Trimming removed 1 base at V and 5 bases at J, with 15 bases between. The germline V gene has CDR1 KGHSH and CDR2 LQKENI. The CDR3: CASSPQPQGPHEQYF. DNA for the CDR3: TGTGCCAGCTCACCACAACCCCAGGGCCCCCACGAGCAGTACTTC.

V gene TRBV2 combines with J gene TRBJ2-7; D call uncertain. V lost 6 bases and J lost 3, with 12 bases in between. Looked up from germline, CDR1 is SNHLY and CDR2 is FYNNEI. This CDR3 has 13 residues. The CDR3 sequence: CASRAAARYEQYF. The CDR3 nucleotides are TGTGCCAGCAGGGCCGCCGCACGCTACGAGCAGTACTTC.

This chain uses TRBV4-1 with TRBJ1-2; TRBD1 aligns across 7 bases. CDR3 size: 14 residues. Trimming at V came to 1 base and at J to 6 bases, leaving 5 bases not matched to a gene. Germline-derived CDR1 and CDR2 are MGHRA and YSYEKL. This CDR3 reads CASSQAWQGDGYTF. The DNA of the CDR3 is TGCGCCAGCAGCCAAGCGTGGCAGGGGGATGGCTACACCTTC.

This chain joins TRBV10-2 and TRBJ2-1, with TRBD1 as a possible D gene (5 bases). Germline-derived CDR1 and CDR2 are WSHSY and SAAADI. Trimming shortened V by 7 bases and J by 4 bases, and 11 bases separated the two germline ends. This CDR3 spans 13 amino acids. CDR3 in amino acids: CASISDRYNEQFF. The CDR3 nucleotides read TGCGCCAGCATTTCCGACAGATACAATGAGCAGTTCTTC.

This clone was recorded only once. This sequence joins TRBV27 and TRBJ1-2; D may be TRBD1 (6 bases). Germline-derived CDR1 and CDR2 are MNHEY and SMNVEV (reference sequence). With 5 bases removed from V and 4 bases from J, the gap between germline ends came to 11 bases. This CDR3 region has 13 residues. The CDR3 region is CASSLQGSYGYTF. DNA of the CDR3: TGTGCCAGCAGTCTACAGGGCAGCTATGGCTACACCTTC.

In its sample, this clone was seen once. The chain has TRBV5-1 and TRBJ2-5, with 9 bases fitting TRBD2. CDR3 length equals 15 residues. Germline CDR1 is SGHRS and CDR2 is YFSETQ. V shed 4 bases and J 2 bases; nucleotides not matched to a gene: 6. The CDR3 protein is CASSTGLAKQETQYF. DNA for the CDR3: TGCGCCAGCAGCACTGGACTAGCGAAGCAAGAGACCCAGTACTTC.

This chain connects TRBV2 to TRBJ2-7; a weak D match, TRBD1 (5 bases). The V end was cut by 9 bases, the J end by 3 bases, with 24 bases between. CDR1 and CDR2 (germline): SNHLY, FYNNEI. The CDR3 has 16 residues. The DNA for the CDR3 is TGTGCCAGTGATGCTTTACAGGCCCCTGCCCTCTACGAGCAGTACTTC. Its protein is CASDALQAPALYEQYF.

The rearrangement joins TRBV5-1 to TRBJ2-2, with D maybe TRBD1 (6 bases). Germline V lookup: CDR1 SGHRS, CDR2 YFSETQ. Trimming shortened V by 0 bases and J by 4 bases, and 10 bases separated the two germline ends. The CDR3 is 15 amino acids. Here the CDR3 reads CASSLVSGATGELFF. The CDR3 DNA reads TGCGCCAGCAGCTTGGTTTCAGGGGCCACCGGGGAGCTGTTTTTT.

The rearrangement links TRBV28 to TRBJ2-7; 11 bases are shared with TRBD1. Per germline, CDR1 MDHEN and CDR2 SYDVKM. This CDR3 is built from 16 residues. Trimming cost V 1 base and J 4 bases; bases outside gene matches: 6. DNA for the CDR3: TGTGCCAGCAGTTTATCACCGGGACAGGGGGAATACGAGCAGTACTTC. Translated: CASSLSPGQGEYEQYF.

The chain couples TRBV5-1 to TRBJ1-2, with TRBD1 matching over 9 bases. V trimming: 7 bases; J trimming: 2 bases; junction bases outside the gene matches: 3. CDR1 and CDR2 (germline): SGHRS, YFSETQ. This CDR3 region has 13 residues. CDR3 DNA sequence: TGCGCCAGCCGGACAGGGGCAAACTATGGCTACACCTTC. Translated, it gives CASRTGANYGYTF.

V is TRBV6-4 and J is TRBJ1-5; 7 nucleotides line up with TRBD1. This CDR3 is built from 15 residues. The junction had 6 bases not matched to a gene; V was cut back by 6 bases and J by 1 base. Germline V gene data show CDR1 as MRHNA and CDR2 as SNTAGT. CDR3 nucleotides: TGTGCCAGCAGCAGACAGGGTAGGAGCAATCAGCCCCAGCATTTT. As protein: CASSRQGRSNQPQHF.

The rearrangement uses TRBV6-1 and TRBJ1-2; D might be TRBD1 (5 bases). Germline CDR1 is MNHNS and CDR2 is SASEGT. The CDR3 contains 12 residues. The V gene lost 6 bases and the J gene lost 7 bases, with 12 bases spanning the gap. The CDR3 region has the DNA TGTGCCAGCAGGCCCCTGGGGGGTGGCTACACCTTC. Its translation is CASRPLGGGYTF.

The CDR3 bases are TGTGCCAGCAGCGGACGACTCCTGAACACCGGGGAGCTGTTTTTT. Its protein is CASSGRLLNTGELFF. The V and J genes are TRBV9 and TRBJ2-2; D gene unclear. V was trimmed by 3 bases and J by 1 base, leaving 10 bases between them. This CDR3 region has 15 residues. The germline CDR1 and CDR2 sequences are SGDLS and YYNGEE.

In DNA, the CDR3 is TGCAGCGTAATAGCGGGAGTTTTACTAGATACGCAGTATTTT. Protein sequence: CSVIAGVLLDTQYF. The genes are TRBV29-1 and TRBJ2-3, with 9 bases identical to TRBD2. Germline V gene lookup returns CDR1 SQVTM and CDR2 ANQGSEA. The trim removed 6 bases at V and 5 bases at J, leaving 9 bases unmatched. This CDR3 comprises 14 residues.

The rearrangement links TRBV5-4 to TRBJ2-1; tentative D call: TRBD2 (6 bases). Germline V gives CDR1 SGHNT, CDR2 YYREEE (reference sequence). The V gene lost 4 bases and the J gene lost 1 base, with 12 bases spanning the gap. This CDR3 is built from 15 residues. The CDR3 region has the DNA TGTGCCAGCAGCCCCGGCCTAGCGTCCTACAATGAGCAGTTCTTC. It translates to CASSPGLASYNEQFF.

The chain uses TRBV4-1 and TRBJ1-2; 7 bases fit TRBD1. Germline assignment: CDR1 MGHRA and CDR2 YSYEKL. The V and J ends lost 4 bases and 5 bases, in that order; junction bases with no gene match: 4. This CDR3 has 13 residues. The CDR3 coding sequence is TGCGCCAGCAGCCCGGACAGGTTTTATGGCTACACCTTC. Translating gives CASSPDRFYGYTF.

V is TRBV28 and J is TRBJ1-5, with 7 bases lining up with TRBD1. CDR1 and CDR2 (germline): MDHEN, SYDVKM. Trimming cost V 8 bases and J 7 bases; bases outside gene matches: 8. The CDR3 is 13 residues long. In nucleotides, the CDR3 is TGTGCCAGCCGAGCGACAGGGAGACAGCCCCAGCATTTT. It yields the protein CASRATGRQPQHF. Full variable domain (rest looked up from reference TRBV28 and TRBJ1-5): DVKVTQSSRYLVKRTGEKVFLECVQDMDHENMFWYRQDPGLGLRLIYFSYDVKMKEKGDIPEGYSVSREKKERFSLILESASTNQTSMYLCASRATGRQPQHFGDGTRLSIL.

The chain links TRBV13 to TRBJ1-2; no definite D call. The CDR3 is 14 residues long. CDR1 is PRHDT and CDR2 is FYEKMQ in the germline V gene (reference sequence). Trimming left V 0 bases short and J 2 bases short, with 7 bases between. The CDR3 sequence is CASSLGQNNYGYTF. CDR3 DNA sequence: TGTGCCAGCAGCTTAGGACAAAACAACTATGGCTACACCTTC.

Remarks on this clone: Other DNA variants within this sample encode the same CDR3. The chain joins TRBV19 to TRBJ2-7; D call uncertain. Germline V gives CDR1 LNHDA, CDR2 SQIVND (reference sequence). The CDR3 consists of 14 residues. The V and J ends lost 1 base and 2 bases respectively, with 9 bases between them. The DNA of the CDR3 is TGTGCCAGTAGTATAGTGGCCAATACCTACGAGCAGTACTTC. Residues: CASSIVANTYEQYF.

As to this clone: At the DNA level, this CDR3 is encoded by other sequences in the same sample as well. This chain joins TRBV7-9 and TRBJ2-2; D is unclear. The CDR3 has 12 residues. Germline V gene data show CDR1 as SEHNR and CDR2 as FQNEAQ (reference sequence). V dropped 5 bases and J dropped 6 bases, with 7 bases sitting between them. The CDR3 sequence is CASSPLSGELFF. Here the CDR3 DNA reads TGTGCCAGCAGCCCCTTGTCCGGGGAGCTGTTTTTT.

This clone was seen just once. The chain combines TRBV5-1 with TRBJ2-3; 9 nucleotides agree with TRBD2. The germline CDR1 and CDR2 sequences are SGHRS and YFSETQ. Trimming removed 1 base from V and 3 bases from J; junction bases left unmatched: 18. CDR3 length equals 20 residues. In nucleotides, the CDR3 is TGCGCCAGCAGCTTGTACCCCTCCTTAGCGGGAGTTTCGATGACAGATACGCAGTATTTT. This sequence encodes CASSLYPSLAGVSMTDTQYF.

The chain employs TRBV27 and TRBJ2-5, with 7 positions matching TRBD1. The length of the CDR3 is 13 residues. CDR1 MNHEY and CDR2 SMNVEV come from the germline V gene (reference sequence). V trimming: 10 bases; J trimming: 3 bases; junction bases outside the gene matches: 8. The CDR3 DNA reads as TGTGCCACCCACACCGGGACAGAAGAGACCCAGTACTTC. This translates into CATHTGTEETQYF.

The rearrangement links TRBV2 to TRBJ2-3; TRBD2 matches 9 bases. V shed 6 bases and J 6 bases; nucleotides not matched to a gene: 7. The CDR3 sequence is 14 residues long. Germline assignment: CDR1 SNHLY and CDR2 FYNNEI. CDR3 nucleotide sequence: TGTGCCAGCAGCGGGCGGGAGGGGGGTGATACGCAGTATTTT. Protein: CASSGREGGDTQYF.

The CDR3 nucleotides are TGTGCCAGCAGCCCAGGACAGGCCCCCACAGATACGCAGTATTTT. Protein product: CASSPGQAPTDTQYF. The gene calls are TRBV21-1 and TRBJ2-3; TRBD1 is the table's D call and was not checked against the DNA. TRBV21-1 has pseudogene status. This CDR3 region has 15 residues.